These 14 T cell receptor beta chains share one sample of origin, sequenced in a study of T-cell memory formation after mild COVID-19. TCRdb ran MiXCR on the 5' RACE reads and lists one entry per CDR3 protein. In the table there are 150,000 to 200,000 distinct CDR3 sequences, under 15% of which are singletons. The source material was PBMCs or a T cell subset sorted from them (not recorded which). All receptors derive from a young man who had mild COVID-19 (a few samples of this study predate the infection). Cell type and time point are not known.

The genes are TRBV5-1 and TRBJ2-7; 10 bases agree with TRBD2. Trimming at V came to 4 bases and at J to 1 base, leaving 5 bases not matched to a gene. The CDR3 contains 15 residues. Germline assignment: CDR1 SGHRS and CDR2 YFSETQ. The CDR3 nucleotides are TGCGCCAGCAGCACTGGACTAGCGGCTTCCTACGAGCAGTACTTC. Its protein product is CASSTGLAASYEQYF. Combining the CDR3 with reference TRBV5-1 and TRBJ2-7 gives the whole variable domain KAGVTQTPRYLIKTRGQQVTLSCSPISGHRSVSWYQQTPGQGLQFLFEYFSETQRNKGNFPGRFSGRQFSNSRSEMNVSTLELGDSALYLCASSTGLAASYEQYFGPGTRLTVT.

The chain joins TRBV4-3 to TRBJ1-1; D unclear. The V gene's germline CDR1 is LGHNA and CDR2 YSLEER. V lost 4 bases to trimming and J lost 2 bases, with 17 bases between them. There are 16 residues in the CDR3. Here the CDR3 reads CASSRRPYALNTEAFF. CDR3 nucleotides: TGCGCCAGCAGCCGCCGACCTTATGCTTTAAACACTGAAGCTTTCTTT.

V and J are TRBV4-2 and TRBJ2-3; 13 nucleotides agree with TRBD2. V shed 4 bases and J 6 bases; nucleotides not matched to a gene: 4. CDR3 length: 15 amino acids. CDR1 is LGHNA and CDR2 is YNFKEQ in the germline V gene. Here the CDR3 DNA reads TGTGCCAGCAGCCCGCGGACTAGCGGGGGTGATACGCAGTATTTT. Translating it yields CASSPRTSGGDTQYF.

This clonotype was seen repeatedly, ten times or more. This CDR3 reads CASSLATRGKNTQYF. The CDR3 coding sequence is TGTGCCAGCAGCTTAGCCACGCGGGGCAAAAATACGCAGTATTTT. The chain employs TRBV7-2 and TRBJ2-3, with D possibly being TRBD2 (6 bases). The CDR3 totals 15 residues. The germline V and J ends were trimmed by 0 bases and 7 bases, with 14 bases remaining between them. CDR1 and CDR2 (germline): SGHTA, FQGNSA.

This chain connects TRBV5-1 to TRBJ2-2; maybe TRBD2 (5 bases). The CDR3 length is 17 residues. The germline V and J ends were trimmed by 0 bases and 3 bases, with 15 bases remaining between them. CDR1 is SGHRS and CDR2 is YFSETQ in the germline V gene. This chain's CDR3 is CASSLVAGLDYTGELFF. The CDR3 DNA reads TGCGCCAGCAGCTTGGTGGCCGGACTGGATTACACCGGGGAGCTGTTTTTT.

This clonotype has at least ten counts. V is TRBV12-3 or TRBV12-4 and J is TRBJ2-3; perhaps TRBD2 as D (6 bases). With 3 bases removed from V and 3 bases from J, the gap between germline ends came to 10 bases. CDR3 length: 14 residues. Written as DNA, the CDR3 is TGTGCCAGCAGTTTGTTAGCGGTAACAGATACGCAGTATTTT. It specifies CASSLLAVTDTQYF.

This clonotype was counted many times. The V call is TRBV7-2, the J call TRBJ2-3, with TRBD2 identical over 7 bases. The CDR3 loop spans 13 amino acids. Germline CDR1 SGHTA, CDR2 FQGNSA. V lost 4 bases, J lost 6 bases, and 4 bases stayed unmatched. The CDR3 nucleotides read TGTGCCAGCAGCTGGGGGGGGAGGGATACGCAGTATTTT. This translates into CASSWGGRDTQYF.

CDR3: CATGGGYTQYF. The CDR3 DNA sequence: TGTGCCACCGGAGGAGGTTATACGCAGTATTTT. This rearrangement joins TRBV24-1 to TRBJ2-3, with D perhaps TRBD2 (5 bases). This CDR3 is 11 amino acids long. From germline, CDR1 is KGHDR and CDR2 SFDVKD. The V gene lost 9 bases and the J gene lost 7 bases, with 10 bases spanning the gap.

This clonotype was seen a handful of times. The chain employs TRBV11-1 and TRBJ2-1, with D uncertain. V was trimmed by 5 bases and J by 9 bases, leaving 11 bases between them. This CDR3 is 12 amino acids long. CDR1 is SGHAT and CDR2 is FQDESV in the germline V gene (reference sequence). The DNA of the CDR3 is TGTGCCAGCAGCCCTCTGGGTGGTGAGCAGTTCTTC. It encodes CASSPLGGEQFF.

This clonotype has ten or more counts. The chain joins TRBV7-2 to TRBJ1-1, with 7 nucleotides matching TRBD1. The CDR3 is 12 amino acids. Germline-derived CDR1 and CDR2 are SGHTA and FQGNSA. The V segment lost 1 base and the J segment 11 bases; nucleotides outside the gene matches: 4. CDR3 in DNA: TGTGCCAGCAGCTTAGGCCCACAGGGGGCTTTCTTT. Translation gives CASSLGPQGAFF. The variable domain in full, with the rest retrieved from reference TRBV7-2 and TRBJ1-1, is GAGVSQSPSNKVTEKGKDVELRCDPISGHTALYWYRQSLGQGLEFLIYFQGNSAPDKSGLPSDRFSAERTGGSVSTLTIQRTQQEDSAVYLCASSLGPQGAFFGQGTRLTVV.

The V call is TRBV24-1, the J call TRBJ2-3; 8 bases line up with TRBD2. The CDR3 has 15 amino acids. V dropped 6 bases and J dropped 5; count of bases not matched to a gene: 9. Germline V CDR1 and CDR2: KGHDR, SFDVKD. The CDR3 is CATSPKRGMQDTQYF. The CDR3 nucleotides read TGTGCCACCAGTCCGAAGCGGGGGATGCAAGATACGCAGTATTTT.

There are a few counts of this clonotype. V gene TRBV7-9 combines with J gene TRBJ1-1; 9 bases are a match to TRBD1. J lost 4 bases, V lost 5 bases, and 8 bases had no gene match. The CDR3 loop spans 15 amino acids. Germline loops: CDR1 SEHNR, CDR2 FQNEAQ (reference sequence). The CDR3 coding sequence is TGTGCCAGCAGCGTTACAGGGGGCGCCGGCACTGAAGCTTTCTTT. Translating gives CASSVTGGAGTEAFF. The whole variable domain, filled in from reference TRBV7-9 and TRBJ1-1, reads DTGVSQNPRHKITKRGQNVTFRCDPISEHNRLYWYRQTLGQGPEFLTYFQNEAQLEKSRLLSDRFSAERPKGSFSTLEIQRTEQGDSAMYLCASSVTGGAGTEAFFGQGTRLTVV.

This clonotype has just a few counts. The chain recombines TRBV5-1 with TRBJ1-1; D not certain. Germline assignment: CDR1 SGHRS and CDR2 YFSETQ. Trimming took off 4 bases at V and 9 bases at J, with 16 bases between the two ends. The CDR3 consists of 13 residues. The CDR3 nucleotides are TGCGCCAGCAGCACTATGGACCCGAAACAAGCTTTCTTT. Translated: CASSTMDPKQAFF.

The chain uses TRBV5-1 and TRBJ1-3; no clear D. Germline V gives CDR1 SGHRS, CDR2 YFSETQ. This CDR3 is built from 14 residues. The V and J ends lost 4 bases and 4 bases respectively, with 12 bases between them. The CDR3: CASSEGSDGNTIYF. For the CDR3, the DNA is TGCGCCAGCAGCGAAGGGTCCGACGGAAACACCATATATTTT.